Presented here are 10 T cell receptor beta chains from one specimen sequenced in a study of control samples from healthy donors and cancer patients. Repertoires were generated with immunoSEQ multiplex PCR, while TCRdb's copy carries only in-frame clones and drops some. The data show more than 150,000 clones, approximately 90% seen once. The specimen sequenced was blood. These TCRs come from a woman aged 25 to 39 in good health.

This clone appeared once. The rearrangement links TRBV19 to TRBJ2-1; 8 bases line up with TRBD1. The J segment lost 4 bases and the V segment lost 4 bases, leaving 6 bases of the junction unmatched. Germline V gene lookup returns CDR1 LNHDA and CDR2 SQIVND (reference sequence). CDR3 length: 15 residues. The CDR3 reads CASSTDRGVYNEQFF. CDR3 bases: TGTGCCAGTAGTACCGACAGGGGAGTTTACAATGAGCAGTTCTTC.

This clone has just one count. The chain has TRBV5-1 and TRBJ2-1; 7 positions agree with TRBD2. Per germline, CDR1 SGHRS and CDR2 YFSETQ. V shed 0 bases and J 6 bases; nucleotides not matched to a gene: 6. This CDR3 has 15 amino acids. CDR3 sequence reads: CASSLGGSWGNEQFF. For the CDR3, the DNA is TGCGCCAGCAGCTTGGGCGGGAGCTGGGGCAATGAGCAGTTCTTC.

The chain joins TRBV6-4 to TRBJ1-4; D not certain. V was clipped by 5 bases and J by 0 bases, with 13 bases between them. Germline CDR1 reads MRHNA; CDR2 reads SNTAGT. The CDR3 extends over 16 amino acids. CDR3 coding DNA: TGTGCCAGCAGTCTATGGAGACCCGCAACTAATGAAAAACTGTTTTTT. This codes for CASSLWRPATNEKLFF.

CDR3: CASSRETGHYGYTF. Here the CDR3 DNA reads TGTGCCAGCAGCAGAGAGACAGGGCACTATGGCTACACCTTC. V is TRBV5-6 and J is TRBJ1-2, with 7 bases aligning to TRBD1. Germline V lookup: CDR1 SGHDT, CDR2 YYEEEE. V gave up 4 bases and J gave up 3 bases; unmatched junction bases: 6. The CDR3 has 14 residues.

The V and J genes are TRBV7-7 and TRBJ2-5; D perhaps matches TRBD2 (5 bases). The CDR3 is 20 residues long. V was pared by 1 base and J by 2 bases, with 26 bases between. The V gene's germline CDR1 is SSHAT and CDR2 FNYEAQ (reference sequence). The CDR3 region has the DNA TGTGCCAGCAGCTTAGGTAGGAGGATGGGCCCGGAGACCGAACAAGAGACCCAGTACTTC. Its protein is CASSLGRRMGPETEQETQYF.

The chain recombines TRBV20-1 with TRBJ2-1, with unresolved D. With 3 bases removed from V and 1 base from J, the gap between germline ends came to 16 bases. In germline, CDR1 is DFQATT, CDR2 SNEGSKA (reference sequence). The CDR3 covers 16 residues. The CDR3 coding sequence is TGCAGTGCTAGTTCTAGTTCCTTTGGGTCCTACAATGAGCAGTTCTTC. The encoded protein is CSASSSSFGSYNEQFF.

The CDR3: CASSPGQGPYEQYF. The CDR3 bases are TGTGCCAGCAGCCCGGGACAGGGCCCCTACGAGCAGTACTTC. The V call is TRBV14, the J call TRBJ2-7; TRBD1 matches 9 bases. The CDR3 has 14 amino acids. J was trimmed by 2 bases and V by 4 bases; bases with no gene match: 3. The germline gives CDR1 SGHDN, CDR2 FVKESK.

The chain employs TRBV6-4 and TRBJ2-1; no firm D call. CDR1 is MRHNA, CDR2 SNTAGT, per germline. The CDR3 has 14 amino acids. Trimming removed 5 bases from V and 0 bases from J, with 8 bases in between. DNA of the CDR3: TGTGCCAGCAGTCGCAAGAGCTCCTACAATGAGCAGTTCTTC. It is translated as CASSRKSSYNEQFF.

V is TRBV5-1 and J is TRBJ2-3; TRBD2 matches 11 bases. CDR3 size: 19 residues. The V gene's germline CDR1 is SGHRS and CDR2 YFSETQ. Trimming took 2 bases from V and 1 from J; bases not matched to a gene: 12. CDR3 loop: CASSLGLAGSPARTDTQYF. CDR3 in DNA: TGCGCCAGCAGCTTAGGACTAGCGGGTTCCCCGGCCCGCACAGATACGCAGTATTTT.

V usage is TRBV7-2 and J usage is TRBJ2-5; tentatively, D is TRBD2 (5 bases). Germline V gene data show CDR1 as SGHTA and CDR2 as FQGNSA. The CDR3 is made up of 10 amino acids. V was trimmed by 11 bases and J by 4 bases, leaving 8 bases between them. The DNA for the CDR3 is TGTGCCGGTGGAGGAGAGACCCAGTACTTC. Translating gives CAGGGETQYF.